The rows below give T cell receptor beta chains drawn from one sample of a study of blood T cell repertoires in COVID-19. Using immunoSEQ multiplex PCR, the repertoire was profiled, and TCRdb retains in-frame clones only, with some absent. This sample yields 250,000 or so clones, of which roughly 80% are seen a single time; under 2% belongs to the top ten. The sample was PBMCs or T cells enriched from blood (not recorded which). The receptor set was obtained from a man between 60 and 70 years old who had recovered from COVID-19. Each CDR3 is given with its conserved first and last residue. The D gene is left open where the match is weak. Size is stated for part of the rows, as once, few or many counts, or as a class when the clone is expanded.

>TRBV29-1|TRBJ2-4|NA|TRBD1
CSVGLGTGARIQYF
TGCAGCGTAGGGTTAGGGACAGGGGCTCGTATTCAGTACTTC
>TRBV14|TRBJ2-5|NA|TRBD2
CASSPTGRLAGTQYF
TGTGCCAGCAGCCCCACGGGGCGACTAGCGGGGACCCAGTACTTC
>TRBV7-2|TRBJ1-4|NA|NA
CASSLGGGGEKLFF
TGTGCCAGCAGCTTAGGAGGGGGTGGTGAAAAACTGTTTTTT
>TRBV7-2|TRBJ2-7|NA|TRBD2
CASSISGTRGEQYF
TGTGCCAGCAGCATTTCCGGGACTAGGGGCGAGCAGTACTTC
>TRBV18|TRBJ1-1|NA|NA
CASSPKRTATGTEAFF
TGTGCCAGCTCACCAAAGAGGACAGCAACAGGCACTGAAGCTTTCTTT
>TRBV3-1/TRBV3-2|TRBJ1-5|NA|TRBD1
CASSPRTGVQPQHF
TGTGCCAGCAGCCCCAGGACAGGGGTACAGCCCCAGCATTTT
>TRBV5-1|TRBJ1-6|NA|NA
CASSHEAGRSPLHF
TGCGCCAGCTCCCATGAGGCAGGGCGATCACCCCTCCACTTT
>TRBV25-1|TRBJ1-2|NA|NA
CASSPWGGFGYTF
TGTGCCAGCAGTCCCTGGGGGGGATTTGGCTACACCTTC
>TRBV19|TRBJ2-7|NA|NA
CASSIVKGVTPYEQYF
TGTGCCAGTAGTATAGTAAAGGGGGTAACCCCCTACGAGCAGTACTTC
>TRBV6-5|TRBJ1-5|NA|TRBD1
CASSSGQGKRQPQHF
TGTGCCAGCAGTTCGGGACAGGGGAAGAGGCAGCCCCAGCATTTT
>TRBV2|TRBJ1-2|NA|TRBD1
CASIRDSILVGYGYTF
TGTGCCAGCATCCGGGACAGTATCCTGGTTGGCTATGGCTACACCTTC
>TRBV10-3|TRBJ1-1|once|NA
CAISQREMNTEAFF
TGTGCCATCAGTCAGCGAGAGATGAACACTGAAGCTTTCTTT
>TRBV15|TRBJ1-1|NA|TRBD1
CATDKDRGRTEAFF
TGTGCCACGGACAAGGACAGGGGGAGGACTGAAGCTTTCTTT
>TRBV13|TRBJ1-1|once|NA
CASSLMAGTEAFF
TGTGCCAGCAGCTTAATGGCGGGAACGGAAGCTTTCTTT
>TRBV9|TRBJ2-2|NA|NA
CASSSGLLNTGELFF
TGTGCCAGCAGCTCGGGACTTCTCAACACCGGGGAGCTGTTTTTT
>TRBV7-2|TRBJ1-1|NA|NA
CASSPPGLRTDTEAFF
TGTGCCAGCAGCCCGCCGGGACTCAGGACGGACACTGAAGCTTTCTTT
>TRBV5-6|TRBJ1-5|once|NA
CASSKSGQSNQPQHF
TGTGCCAGCAGTAAATCTGGACAAAGCAATCAGCCCCAGCATTTT
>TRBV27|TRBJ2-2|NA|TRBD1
CASTPGPGQANTGELFF
TGTGCCAGCACCCCGGGGCCGGGACAGGCGAACACCGGGGAGCTGTTTTTT
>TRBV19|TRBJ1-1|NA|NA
CASSPRGRPLNTEAFF
TGTGCCAGTAGTCCTCGGGGGAGGCCCCTGAACACTGAAGCTTTCTTT
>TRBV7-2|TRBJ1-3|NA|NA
CASSIRGGAGNTIYF
TGTGCCAGCAGCATCCGGGGAGGGGCTGGAAACACCATATATTTT
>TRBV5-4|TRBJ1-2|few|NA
CASSLEQVGGYTF
TGTGCCAGCAGCTTGGAGCAGGTTGGGGGCTACACCTTC
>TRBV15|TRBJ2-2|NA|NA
CATSRDSGKTGANTGELFF
TGTGCCACCAGCAGAGATAGCGGGAAAACAGGGGCGAACACCGGGGAGCTGTTTTTT
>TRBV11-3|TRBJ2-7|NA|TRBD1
CASSLVVLGGRYEQYF
TGTGCCAGCAGCTTAGTGGTACTAGGGGGCCGCTACGAGCAGTACTTC
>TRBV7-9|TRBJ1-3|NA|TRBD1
CASSPNPGQGYSGNTIYF
TGTGCCAGCAGCCCAAACCCCGGACAGGGATACTCTGGAAACACCATATATTTT
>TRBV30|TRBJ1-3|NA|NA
CAWGRGLSGNTIYF
TGTGCCTGGGGCAGGGGTCTCTCTGGAAACACCATATATTTT
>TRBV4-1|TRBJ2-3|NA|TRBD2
CASSQDRAGGRTDTQYF
TGCGCCAGCAGCCAAGATCGCGCGGGGGGCCGCACAGATACGCAGTATTTT
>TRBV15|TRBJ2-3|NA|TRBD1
CATSRGTGATDTQYF
TGTGCCACCAGCAGGGGGACAGGGGCAACAGATACGCAGTATTTT